This record covers a single TCR beta chain. Methods used by the authors: The assay estimated nucleated cells by amplifying reference gene primers. The assay was immunoSEQ multiplex PCR, and TCRdb's table has in-frame clones only and misses some. That table gives V, J and clone size, and the DNA gave D and trimming. This table holds tens of thousands of clones, around 91% found once. The germline V gene has CDR1 SGHTA and CDR2 FQGNSA. V was pared by 1 base and J by 3 bases, with 13 bases between. This CDR3 is 16 amino acids long. The sample belongs to a study of blood T cell repertoires in COVID-19. Study details: Acute and convalescent COVID-19 samples came from the United States, Italy and Spain. The cDNA or gDNA used as material had been derived from T cells, B-cell-depleted T cells, or PBMCs.

The receptor was isolated from a human donor in a cohort sampled during active COVID-19. V and J are TRBV7-2 and TRBJ2-1, with D possibly being TRBD2 (5 bases). Input material: peripheral blood. CDR3 protein: CASSLDGGRYYNEQFF. The CDR3 region has the DNA TGTGCCAGCAGCTTAGATGGAGGTAGGTACTACAATGAGCAGTTCTTC.